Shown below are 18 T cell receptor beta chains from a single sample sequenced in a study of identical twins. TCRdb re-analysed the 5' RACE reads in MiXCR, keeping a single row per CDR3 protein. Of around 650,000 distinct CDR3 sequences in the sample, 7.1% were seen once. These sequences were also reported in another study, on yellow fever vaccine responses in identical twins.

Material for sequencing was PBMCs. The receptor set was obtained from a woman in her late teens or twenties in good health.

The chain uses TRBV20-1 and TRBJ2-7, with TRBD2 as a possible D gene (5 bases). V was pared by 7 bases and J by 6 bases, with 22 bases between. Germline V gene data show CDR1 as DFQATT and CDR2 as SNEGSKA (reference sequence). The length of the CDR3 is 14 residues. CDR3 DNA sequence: TGCAGTGTATTCCATCCGGGAAGAAAGGGCGAGCAGTACTTC. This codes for CSVFHPGRKGEQYF.

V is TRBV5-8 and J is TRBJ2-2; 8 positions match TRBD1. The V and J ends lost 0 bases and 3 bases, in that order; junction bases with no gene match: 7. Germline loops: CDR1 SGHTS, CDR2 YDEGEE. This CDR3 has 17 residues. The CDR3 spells CASSLEPVTGDTGELFF. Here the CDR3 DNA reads TGTGCCAGCAGCTTGGAACCCGTGACAGGGGACACCGGGGAGCTGTTTTTT.

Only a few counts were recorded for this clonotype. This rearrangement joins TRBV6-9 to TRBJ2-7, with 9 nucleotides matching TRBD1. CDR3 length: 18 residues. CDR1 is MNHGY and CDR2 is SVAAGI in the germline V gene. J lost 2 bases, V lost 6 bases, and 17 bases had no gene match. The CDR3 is CASRTWGDRVWEAYEQYF. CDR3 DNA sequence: TGTGCCAGCAGGACCTGGGGGGACAGGGTCTGGGAGGCCTACGAGCAGTACTTC.

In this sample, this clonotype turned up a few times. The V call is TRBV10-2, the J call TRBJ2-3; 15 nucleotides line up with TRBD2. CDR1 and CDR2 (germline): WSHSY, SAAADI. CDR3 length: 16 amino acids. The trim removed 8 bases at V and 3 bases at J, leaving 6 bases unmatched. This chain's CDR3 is CASGPGLAGGTDTQYF. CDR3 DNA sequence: TGCGCCAGCGGACCGGGACTAGCGGGGGGAACAGATACGCAGTATTTT.

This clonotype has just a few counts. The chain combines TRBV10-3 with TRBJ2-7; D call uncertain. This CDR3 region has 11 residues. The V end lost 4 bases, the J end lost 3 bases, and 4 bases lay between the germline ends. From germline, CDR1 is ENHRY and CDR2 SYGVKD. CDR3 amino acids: CAISGGYEQYV. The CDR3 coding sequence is TGTGCCATCAGTGGGGGCTACGAGCAGTACGTC.

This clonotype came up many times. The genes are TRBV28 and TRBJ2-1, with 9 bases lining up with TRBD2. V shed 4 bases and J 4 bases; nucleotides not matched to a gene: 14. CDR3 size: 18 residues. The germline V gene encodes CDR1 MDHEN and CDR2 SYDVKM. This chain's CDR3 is CASSWGKWGSGRYNEQFF. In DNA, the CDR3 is TGTGCCAGCAGTTGGGGCAAATGGGGTAGCGGGAGATACAATGAGCAGTTCTTC.

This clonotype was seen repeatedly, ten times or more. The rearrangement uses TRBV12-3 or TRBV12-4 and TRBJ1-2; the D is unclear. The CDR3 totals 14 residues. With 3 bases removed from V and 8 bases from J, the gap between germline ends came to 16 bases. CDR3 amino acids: CASSLSPPSLGYTF. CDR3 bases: TGTGCCAGCAGTTTGAGTCCGCCCTCCTTAGGCTACACCTTC.

This CDR3 reads CASSETTGTSRGNTIYF. CDR3 sequence (DNA): TGCGCCAGCAGTGAGACCACGGGGACTTCGAGGGGAAACACCATATATTTT. The V gene is TRBV10-1, the J gene TRBJ1-3; D may be TRBD1 (5 bases). V dropped 2 bases and J dropped 4 bases, with 18 bases sitting between them. CDR3 length: 17 amino acids. CDR1 and CDR2 (germline): WNHNN, SYGVQD (reference sequence).

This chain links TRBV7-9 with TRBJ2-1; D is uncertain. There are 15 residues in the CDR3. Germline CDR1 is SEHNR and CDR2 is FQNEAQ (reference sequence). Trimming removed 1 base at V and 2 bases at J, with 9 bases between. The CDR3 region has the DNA TGTGCCAGCAGCTTAGGTATCGCCACCTACAATGAGCAGTTCTTC. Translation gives CASSLGIATYNEQFF.

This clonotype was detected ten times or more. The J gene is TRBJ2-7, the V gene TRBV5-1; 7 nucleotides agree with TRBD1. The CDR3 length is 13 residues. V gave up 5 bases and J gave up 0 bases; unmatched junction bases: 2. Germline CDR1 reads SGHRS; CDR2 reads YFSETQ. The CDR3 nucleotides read TGCGCCAGCAGAGGGGGCCTCTCCTACGAGCAGTACGTC. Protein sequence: CASRGGLSYEQYV.

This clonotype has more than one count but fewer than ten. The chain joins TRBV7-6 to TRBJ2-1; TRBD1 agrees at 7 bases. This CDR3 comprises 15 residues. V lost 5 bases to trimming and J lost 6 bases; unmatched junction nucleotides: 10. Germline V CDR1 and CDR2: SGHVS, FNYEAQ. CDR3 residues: CASSPNEGAGNEQFF. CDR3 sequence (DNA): TGTGCCAGCAGCCCGAACGAGGGGGCAGGCAATGAGCAGTTCTTC.

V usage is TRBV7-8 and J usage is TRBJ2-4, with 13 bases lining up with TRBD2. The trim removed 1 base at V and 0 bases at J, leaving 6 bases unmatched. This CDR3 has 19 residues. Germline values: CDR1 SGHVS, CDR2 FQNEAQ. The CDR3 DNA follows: TGTGCCAGCAGCTTAGATACTAGCGGGGGGGAACTAGCCAAAAACATTCAGTACTTC. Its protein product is CASSLDTSGGELAKNIQYF.

This CDR3 reads CASSPGGGGEKLFF. The CDR3 bases are TGTGCCAGCAGCCCGGGCGGGGGCGGCGAAAAACTGTTTTTT. This chain joins TRBV7-9 and TRBJ1-4, with D possibly TRBD1 on 6 matching bases. Germline V CDR1 and CDR2: SEHNR, FQNEAQ (reference sequence). Trimming removed 5 bases from V and 8 bases from J, with 15 bases in between. CDR3 length: 14 amino acids.

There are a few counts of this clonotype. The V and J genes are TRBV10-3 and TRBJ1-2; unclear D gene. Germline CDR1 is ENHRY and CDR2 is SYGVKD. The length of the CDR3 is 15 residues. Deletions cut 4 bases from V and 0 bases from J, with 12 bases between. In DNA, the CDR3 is TGTGCCATCAGTGGCAGGACCCTTCCTAACTATGGCTACACCTTC. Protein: CAISGRTLPNYGYTF.

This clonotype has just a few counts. The chain's CDR3 is CSARRPLSGRALHADTQYF. The CDR3 nucleotides are TGCAGTGCTAGACGGCCACTAAGCGGGAGGGCCCTCCATGCAGATACGCAGTATTTT. The rearrangement uses TRBV20-1 and TRBJ2-3, with 10 bases matching TRBD2. The germline gives CDR1 DFQATT, CDR2 SNEGSKA (reference sequence). J was trimmed by 4 bases and V by 2 bases; bases with no gene match: 18. This CDR3 has 19 residues.

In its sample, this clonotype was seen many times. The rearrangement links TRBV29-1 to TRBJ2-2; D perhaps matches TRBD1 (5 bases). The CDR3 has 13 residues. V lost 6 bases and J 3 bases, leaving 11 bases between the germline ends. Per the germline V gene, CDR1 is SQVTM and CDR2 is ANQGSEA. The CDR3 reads CSVRTFYTGELFF. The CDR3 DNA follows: TGCAGCGTGAGGACATTTTACACCGGGGAGCTGTTTTTT.

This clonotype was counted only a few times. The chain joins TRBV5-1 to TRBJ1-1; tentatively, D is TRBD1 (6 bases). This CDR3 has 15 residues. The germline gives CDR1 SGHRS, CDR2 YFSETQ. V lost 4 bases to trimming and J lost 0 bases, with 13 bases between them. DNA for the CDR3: TGCGCCAGCAGCCATGGACAGAACTTGAACACTGAAGCTTTCTTT. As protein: CASSHGQNLNTEAFF.

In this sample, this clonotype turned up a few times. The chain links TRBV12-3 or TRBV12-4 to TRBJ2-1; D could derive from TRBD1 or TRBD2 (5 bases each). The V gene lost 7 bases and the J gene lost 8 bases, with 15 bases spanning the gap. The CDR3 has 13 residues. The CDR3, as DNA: TGTGCCAGCACCGAGGGACCTCCGTATGAGCAGTTCTTC. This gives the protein CASTEGPPYEQFF.